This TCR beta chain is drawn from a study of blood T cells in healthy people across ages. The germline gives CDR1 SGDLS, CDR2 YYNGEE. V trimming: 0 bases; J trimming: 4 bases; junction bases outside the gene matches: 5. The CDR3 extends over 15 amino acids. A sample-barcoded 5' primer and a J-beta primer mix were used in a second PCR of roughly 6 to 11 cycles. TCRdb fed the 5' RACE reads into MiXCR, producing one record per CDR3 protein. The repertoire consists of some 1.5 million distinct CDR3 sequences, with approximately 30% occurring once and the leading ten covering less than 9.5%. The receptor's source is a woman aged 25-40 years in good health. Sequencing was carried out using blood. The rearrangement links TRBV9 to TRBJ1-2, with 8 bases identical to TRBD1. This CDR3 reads CASSVDTTGGYGYTF. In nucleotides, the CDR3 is TGTGCCAGCAGCGTAGATACTACAGGGGGCTATGGCTACACCTTC.